These 25 T cell receptor beta chains were all obtained from the same sample, sequenced in a study of T cell responses to AZD1222 COVID-19 vaccine. Repertoires were generated with immunoSEQ multiplex PCR, while TCRdb's copy carries only in-frame clones and drops some. The repertoire consists of 95,000 to 150,000 clones, with about 93% occurring once and the leading ten covering 4% to 6%. Here the sequenced sample was peripheral blood, taken 28 days after the second AZD1222 dose. These TCRs come from an adult who received the AZD1222 COVID-19 vaccine.

The CDR3 nucleotides are TGTGCCACCCGGGCGAACAGGGAGGGTGGCTACACCTTC. Amino acids: CATRANREGGYTF. The chain carries TRBV6-5 and TRBJ1-2, with D perhaps TRBD1 (6 bases). The V end lost 10 bases, the J end lost 7 bases, and 19 bases lay between the germline ends. Germline V lookup: CDR1 MNHEY, CDR2 SVGAGI. The CDR3 totals 13 residues.

The V and J genes are TRBV4-3 and TRBJ1-6; D is unresolved. CDR3 length equals 13 residues. Germline CDR1 LGHNA, CDR2 YSLEER. Trimming shortened V by 0 bases and J by 14 bases, and 11 bases separated the two germline ends. The CDR3 nucleotides are TGCGCCAGCAGCCAAGATCCGGGAACCACCCTCCACTTT. Its translation is CASSQDPGTTLHF.

The CDR3 region has the DNA TGTGCCAGCAGTATGACTAGCGGGATTTCGTATGAGCAGTTCTTC. Protein sequence: CASSMTSGISYEQFF. The chain couples TRBV6-5 to TRBJ2-1, with 11 bases aligning to TRBD2. The CDR3 is 15 residues long. Germline lookup yields CDR1 MNHEY and CDR2 SVGAGI. With V trimmed by 5 bases and J by 8 bases, 8 bases remained unmatched.

The chain has TRBV2 and TRBJ2-4; tentatively, D is TRBD1 (5 bases). CDR3 length: 14 residues. Germline CDR1 is SNHLY and CDR2 is FYNNEI. V was pared by 2 bases and J by 8 bases, with 13 bases between. The CDR3 here is CASSERTGRDIQYF. The DNA of the CDR3 is TGTGCCAGCAGTGAACGAACAGGTCGGGACATTCAGTACTTC.

This clone was picked up one time. The chain carries TRBV14 and TRBJ1-1; 8 nucleotides align to TRBD1. V dropped 5 bases and J dropped 4; count of bases not matched to a gene: 6. CDR3 length equals 14 residues. The germline CDR1 and CDR2 sequences are SGHDN and FVKESK. The CDR3 DNA follows: TGTGCCAGCAGCACCCGGACAGGGAGCACTGAAGCTTTCTTT. It is translated as CASSTRTGSTEAFF.

J is TRBJ1-2 and V is TRBV7-9; TRBD1 agrees at 7 bases. CDR3 size: 14 residues. Losses at the gene ends were 4 bases for V and 2 bases for J; bases not matched to a gene: 4. Looked up from germline, CDR1 is SEHNR and CDR2 is FQNEAQ (reference sequence). The CDR3 bases are TGTGCCAGCAGCTCGGGACAGATAAACTATGGCTACACCTTC. Translated: CASSSGQINYGYTF.

The V and J genes are TRBV7-9 and TRBJ2-1; D uncertain. The germline V gene has CDR1 SEHNR and CDR2 FQNEAQ (reference sequence). The germline V and J ends were trimmed by 1 base and 4 bases, with 11 bases remaining between them. The CDR3 spans 15 residues. The CDR3, as DNA: TGTGCCAGCAGCTTAGGATTAGTTAGATACAATGAGCAGTTCTTC. Its protein product is CASSLGLVRYNEQFF. The full variable domain, completed using reference TRBV7-9 and TRBJ2-1, is DTGVSQNPRHKITKRGQNVTFRCDPISEHNRLYWYRQTLGQGPEFLTYFQNEAQLEKSRLLSDRFSAERPKGSFSTLEIQRTEQGDSAMYLCASSLGLVRYNEQFFGPGTRLTVL.

The genes are TRBV7-6 and TRBJ2-7; D may match TRBD1 or TRBD2 (5 bases each). This CDR3 is 14 amino acids long. Germline loops: CDR1 SGHVS, CDR2 FNYEAQ. V was clipped by 4 bases and J by 6 bases, with 16 bases between them. The CDR3 DNA follows: TGTGCCAGCAGCTCCGGGACGGCCGGAACCGAGCAGTACTTC. Translated: CASSSGTAGTEQYF.

The rearrangement uses TRBV11-2 and TRBJ1-2; D is uncertain. The V gene's germline CDR1 is SGHAT and CDR2 FQNNGV. V dropped 0 bases and J dropped 8 bases, with 16 bases sitting between them. The CDR3 runs 15 residues. CDR3 DNA sequence: TGTGCCAGCAGCTTAGATCGCAAGGCGACGATGGGCTACACCTTC. It is translated as CASSLDRKATMGYTF.

This clone was counted once. J is TRBJ1-1 and V is TRBV19; D is possibly TRBD1 (5 bases). V lost 0 bases to trimming and J lost 11 bases, with 13 bases between them. Germline values: CDR1 LNHDA, CDR2 SQIVND (reference sequence). This CDR3 has 13 residues. DNA for the CDR3: TGTGCCAGTAGTATAGATCGCAGGGTCGCGGCTTTCTTT. As protein: CASSIDRRVAAFF. Looking up the rest from reference TRBV19 and TRBJ1-1 gives the full variable domain: DGGITQSPKYLFRKEGQNVTLSCEQNLNHDAMYWYRQDPGQGLRLIYYSQIVNDFQKGDIAEGYSVSREKKESFPLTVTSAQKNPTAFYLCASSIDRRVAAFFGQGTRLTVV.

CDR3 loop: CSASLVGLDTQYF. The CDR3 coding sequence is TGCAGTGCTAGTCTGGTGGGGCTAGATACGCAGTATTTT. The chain employs TRBV20-1 and TRBJ2-3; maybe TRBD1 (5 bases). Germline CDR1 is DFQATT and CDR2 is SNEGSKA (reference sequence). The germline V and J ends were trimmed by 3 bases and 5 bases, with 12 bases remaining between them. The CDR3 consists of 13 residues.

The CDR3 loop is CASSQDGGLHNEQFF. The CDR3, as DNA: TGTGCCAGCAGCCAAGACGGGGGACTCCACAATGAGCAGTTCTTC. V gene TRBV3-1 (or the pseudogene TRBV3-2) combines with J gene TRBJ2-1, with D possibly matching TRBD2 (6 bases). CDR1 and CDR2 from the germline V gene are LGHDT and YNNKEL (reference sequence). V lost 0 bases to trimming and J lost 5 bases, with 11 bases between them. This CDR3 contains 15 residues.

The chain uses TRBV30 and TRBJ1-6, with 7 bases aligning to TRBD1. This CDR3 is 15 amino acids long. The V gene end was trimmed by 3 bases and the J gene end by 9 bases; junction bases not matched to a gene: 11. Per germline, CDR1 GTSNPN and CDR2 SVGIG (reference sequence). This chain's CDR3 is CAWRVAGQVASPLHF. In DNA form, the CDR3 reads TGTGCCTGGAGAGTGGCTGGACAGGTGGCTTCACCCCTCCACTTT.

The rearrangement uses TRBV7-9 and TRBJ1-2; no firm D call. With 4 bases removed from V and 4 bases from J, the gap between germline ends came to 7 bases. From germline, CDR1 is SEHNR and CDR2 FQNEAQ (reference sequence). The CDR3 has 12 amino acids. This CDR3 reads CASSSDPYGYTF. Here the CDR3 DNA reads TGTGCCAGCAGCTCCGACCCCTATGGCTACACCTTC.

The chain couples TRBV18 to TRBJ1-5, with TRBD1 identical over 7 bases. Trimming at V came to 5 bases and at J to 5 bases, leaving 12 bases not matched to a gene. Germline CDR1 reads KGHSH; CDR2 reads LQKENI. The CDR3 extends over 16 amino acids. For the CDR3, the DNA is TGTGCCAGCTCAAGGCAGGGGGTAGCTGGCGATCAGCCCCAGCATTTT. This translates into CASSRQGVAGDQPQHF.

The chain has TRBV5-1 and TRBJ1-4; D is unresolved. CDR1 and CDR2 from the germline V gene are SGHRS and YFSETQ. V was shortened by 2 bases and J by 7 bases, with 12 bases between the two germline ends. This CDR3 region has 14 residues. CDR3 DNA: TGCGCCAGCAGCTTTTCCGGTGATAGTGAAAAACTGTTTTTT. Translated: CASSFSGDSEKLFF.

The J gene is TRBJ1-5, the V gene TRBV2, with 9 bases aligning to TRBD1. J lost 7 bases, V lost 8 bases, and 9 bases had no gene match. The CDR3 sequence is 14 residues long. Germline lookup yields CDR1 SNHLY and CDR2 FYNNEI. The CDR3 protein is CASSGTGLQQPQHF. CDR3 sequence (DNA): TGTGCCAGCTCTGGGACAGGGCTACAACAGCCCCAGCATTTT.

The genes are TRBV19 and TRBJ1-5, with a weak D call TRBD1 (5 bases). This CDR3 comprises 13 residues. The V gene's germline CDR1 is LNHDA and CDR2 SQIVND (reference sequence). V was clipped by 3 bases and J by 4 bases, with 7 bases between them. The CDR3 spells CASSMGLNQPQHF. As DNA, the CDR3 is TGTGCCAGTAGTATGGGACTTAATCAGCCCCAGCATTTT.

The chain employs TRBV19 and TRBJ2-6, with 7 bases lining up with TRBD1. The CDR3 covers 18 residues. Germline trimming cut 5 bases from V and 0 bases from J; bases unmatched to any gene: 10. Germline values: CDR1 LNHDA, CDR2 SQIVND (reference sequence). CDR3 sequence (DNA): TGTGCCAGTAGTGCGACCGGGACAGTCTTCTCTGGGGCCAACGTCCTGACTTTC. This gives the protein CASSATGTVFSGANVLTF.

The V and J genes are TRBV15 and TRBJ1-1, with unresolved D. The CDR3 covers 14 residues. Per the germline V gene, CDR1 is LNHNV and CDR2 is YYDKDF (reference sequence). Trimming took off 5 bases at V and 0 bases at J, with 10 bases between the two ends. CDR3 sequence: CATSGRELNTEAFF. DNA of the CDR3: TGTGCCACCAGCGGCCGGGAGTTGAACACTGAAGCTTTCTTT.

A single count supports this clone. At one of its ends the junction is not consistent with the germline gene, which may arise from a read error. The CDR3 loop is CASSLTAASYEQYF. CDR3 DNA sequence: TGTGCTAGCAGCTTGACCGCGGCCTCCTACGAGCAGTACTTC. The chain joins TRBV7-7 to TRBJ2-7; D remains unclear. Germline V gene sequence: CDR1 SSHAT, CDR2 FNYEAQ (reference sequence). There are 14 residues in the CDR3.

The gene calls are TRBV18 and TRBJ1-2, with TRBD1 matching over 7 bases. The J segment lost 4 bases and the V segment lost 0 bases, leaving 11 bases of the junction unmatched. This CDR3 has 17 residues. The germline CDR1 and CDR2 sequences are KGHSH and LQKENI. Here the CDR3 reads CASSPPGTADLRYGYTF. The DNA for the CDR3 is TGTGCCAGCTCACCACCCGGGACAGCGGACCTCCGCTATGGCTACACCTTC.

V usage is TRBV5-6 and J usage is TRBJ1-3; D remains unclear. The CDR3 runs 16 residues. V lost 1 base to trimming and J lost 0 bases, with 11 bases between them. Looked up from germline, CDR1 is SGHDT and CDR2 is YYEEEE. In DNA form, the CDR3 reads TGTGCCAGCAGCTTGTATCTTACACACTCTGGAAACACCATATATTTT. Amino acid sequence: CASSLYLTHSGNTIYF.

The CDR3 DNA reads TGCGCCAGCAGCTTGGACAGTATGGGGGAGACCCAGTACTTC. It yields the protein CASSLDSMGETQYF. The chain recombines TRBV5-1 with TRBJ2-5; no clear D gene. Per germline, CDR1 SGHRS and CDR2 YFSETQ. Deletions cut 0 bases from V and 5 bases from J, with 11 bases between. This CDR3 spans 14 amino acids. Using reference TRBV5-1 and TRBJ2-5 for the parts outside the CDR3, the full variable domain is KAGVTQTPRYLIKTRGQQVTLSCSPISGHRSVSWYQQTPGQGLQFLFEYFSETQRNKGNFPGRFSGRQFSNSRSEMNVSTLELGDSALYLCASSLDSMGETQYFGPGTRLLVL.

This chain links TRBV6-1 with TRBJ2-3; 12 bases agree with TRBD2. Germline assignment: CDR1 MNHNS and CDR2 SASEGT. CDR3 length equals 16 residues. The V and J ends lost 4 bases and 5 bases, in that order; junction bases with no gene match: 7. Here the CDR3 reads CASSVSSGGAGDTQYF. CDR3 nucleotide sequence: TGTGCCAGCAGTGTCTCTAGCGGGGGGGCCGGAGATACGCAGTATTTT.